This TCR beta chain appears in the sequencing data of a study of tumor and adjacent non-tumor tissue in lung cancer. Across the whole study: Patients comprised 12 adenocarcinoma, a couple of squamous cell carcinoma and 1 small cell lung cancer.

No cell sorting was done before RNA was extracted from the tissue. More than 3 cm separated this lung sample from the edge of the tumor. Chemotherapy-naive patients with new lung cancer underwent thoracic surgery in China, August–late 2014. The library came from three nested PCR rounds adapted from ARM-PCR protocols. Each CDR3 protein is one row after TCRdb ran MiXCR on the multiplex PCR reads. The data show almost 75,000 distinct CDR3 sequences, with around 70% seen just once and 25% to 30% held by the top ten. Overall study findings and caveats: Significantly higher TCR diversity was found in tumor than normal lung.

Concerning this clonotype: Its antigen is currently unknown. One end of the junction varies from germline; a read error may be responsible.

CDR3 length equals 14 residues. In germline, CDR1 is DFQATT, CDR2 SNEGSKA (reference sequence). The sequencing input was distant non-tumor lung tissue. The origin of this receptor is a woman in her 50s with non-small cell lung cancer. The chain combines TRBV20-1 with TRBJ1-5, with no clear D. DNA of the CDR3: TGCAGTGCTCAAAGACCCCATGGGAATCAGCCTCAGCATTTT. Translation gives CSAQRPHGNQPQHF.